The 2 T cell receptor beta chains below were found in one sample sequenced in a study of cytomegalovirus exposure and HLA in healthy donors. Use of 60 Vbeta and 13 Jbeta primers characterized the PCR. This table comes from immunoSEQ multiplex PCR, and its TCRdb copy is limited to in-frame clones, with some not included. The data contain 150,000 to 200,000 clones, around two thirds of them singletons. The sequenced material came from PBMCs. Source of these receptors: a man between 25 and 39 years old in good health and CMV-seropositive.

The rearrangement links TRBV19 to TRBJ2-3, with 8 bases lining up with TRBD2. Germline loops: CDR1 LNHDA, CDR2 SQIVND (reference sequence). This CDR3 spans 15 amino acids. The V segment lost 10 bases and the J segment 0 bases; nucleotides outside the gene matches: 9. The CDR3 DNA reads TGTGCCACAAAAGAGGCTAGCGGGAGCACAGATACGCAGTATTTT. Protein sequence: CATKEASGSTDTQYF. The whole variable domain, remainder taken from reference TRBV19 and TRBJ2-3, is DGGITQSPKYLFRKEGQNVTLSCEQNLNHDAMYWYRQDPGQGLRLIYYSQIVNDFQKGDIAEGYSVSREKKESFPLTVTSAQKNPTAFYLCATKEASGSTDTQYFGPGTRLTVL.

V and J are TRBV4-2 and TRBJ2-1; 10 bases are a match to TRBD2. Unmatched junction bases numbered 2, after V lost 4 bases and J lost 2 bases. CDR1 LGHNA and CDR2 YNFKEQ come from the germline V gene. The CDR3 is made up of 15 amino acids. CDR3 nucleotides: TGTGCCAGCAGCCGAGCGGGAGGGACCTACAATGAGCAGTTCTTC. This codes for CASSRAGGTYNEQFF.